The source of this TCR beta chain is a study of blood T cell repertoires in COVID-19. On the study more broadly: The origin of the acute and convalescent COVID-19 samples was the United States, Italy and Spain.

Researchers sorted participants into cohorts using their self-reported clinical history. Two consecutive negative NP/OP PCR tests, clearance, or resolved symptoms defined Cohort 3 recovery. Trimming left V 4 bases short and J 3 bases short, with 10 bases between. The CDR3 runs 13 residues. The germline CDR1 and CDR2 sequences are SGHRS and YFSETQ. This table comes from immunoSEQ multiplex PCR, and its TCRdb copy is limited to in-frame clones, with some not included. The repertoire holds about 220,000 clones, with 70% to 85% as singletons. The receptor was isolated from a woman aged 55-70 years who had recovered from COVID-19. Material for sequencing was PBMCs or T cells enriched from blood (not recorded which). This sequence joins TRBV5-1 and TRBJ1-1, with no clear D. CDR3 protein: CASSPGKDTEAFF. The DNA of the CDR3 is TGCGCCAGCAGCCCGGGGAAGGACACTGAAGCTTTCTTT.